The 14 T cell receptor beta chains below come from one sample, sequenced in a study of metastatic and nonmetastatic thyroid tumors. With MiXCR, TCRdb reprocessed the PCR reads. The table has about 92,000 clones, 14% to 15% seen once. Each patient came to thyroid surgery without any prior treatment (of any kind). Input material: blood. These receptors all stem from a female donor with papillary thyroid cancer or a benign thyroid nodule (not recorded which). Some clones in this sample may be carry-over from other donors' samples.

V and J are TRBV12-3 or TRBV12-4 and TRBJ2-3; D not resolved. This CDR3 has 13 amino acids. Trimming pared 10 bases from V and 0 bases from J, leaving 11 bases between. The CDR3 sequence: CATTAFSTDTQYF. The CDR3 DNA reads TGTGCCACCACTGCCTTTAGCACAGATACGCAGTATTTT.

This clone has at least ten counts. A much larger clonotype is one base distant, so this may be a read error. The CDR3 nucleotides are TGTGCCAGCAGTCCCCCTAACCCGCTACTTCACCCTGGAAACACCATATATTTT. This encodes CASSPPNPLLHPGNTIYF. The V gene is TRBV28, the J gene TRBJ1-3; no clear D. The CDR3 is 18 amino acids. V was clipped by 5 bases and J by 2 bases, with 22 bases between them. In germline, CDR1 is MDHEN, CDR2 SYDVKM.

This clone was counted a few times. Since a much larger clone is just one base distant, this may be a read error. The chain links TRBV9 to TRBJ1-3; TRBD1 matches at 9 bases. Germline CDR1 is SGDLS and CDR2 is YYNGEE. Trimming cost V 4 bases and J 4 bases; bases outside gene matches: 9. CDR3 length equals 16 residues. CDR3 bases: TGTGCCAGCAGCCTCCTGGGACAGGGTTCCGGAAACACCATATATTTT. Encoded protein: CASSLLGQGSGNTIYF.

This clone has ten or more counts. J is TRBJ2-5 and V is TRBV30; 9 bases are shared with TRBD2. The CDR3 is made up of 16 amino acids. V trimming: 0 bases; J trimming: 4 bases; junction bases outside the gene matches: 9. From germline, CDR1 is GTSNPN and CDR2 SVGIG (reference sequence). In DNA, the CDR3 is TGTGCCTGGAGTGTAAACTGGCGGGGGGGCCGAGAGACCCAGTACTTC. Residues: CAWSVNWRGGRETQYF.

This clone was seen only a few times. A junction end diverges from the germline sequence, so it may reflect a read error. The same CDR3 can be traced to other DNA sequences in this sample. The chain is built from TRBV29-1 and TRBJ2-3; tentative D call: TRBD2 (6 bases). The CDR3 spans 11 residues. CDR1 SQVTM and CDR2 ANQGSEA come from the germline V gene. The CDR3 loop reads CSVLEGDTQYF. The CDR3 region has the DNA TGTAGCGTACTGGAGGGGGATACGCAGTATTTT.

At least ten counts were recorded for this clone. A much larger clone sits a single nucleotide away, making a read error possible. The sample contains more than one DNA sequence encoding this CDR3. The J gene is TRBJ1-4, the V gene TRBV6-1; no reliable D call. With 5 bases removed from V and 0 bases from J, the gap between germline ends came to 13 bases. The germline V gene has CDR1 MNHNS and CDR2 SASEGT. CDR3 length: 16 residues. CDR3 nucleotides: TGTGCCAGCAGTTCCCTGACCGTTGCAACTAATGAAAAACTGTTTTTT. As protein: CASSSLTVATNEKLFF.

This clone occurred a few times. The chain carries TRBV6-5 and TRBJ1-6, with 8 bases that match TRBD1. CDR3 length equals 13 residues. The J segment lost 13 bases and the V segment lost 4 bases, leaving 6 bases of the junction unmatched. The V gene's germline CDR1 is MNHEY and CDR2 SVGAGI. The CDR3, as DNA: TGTGCCAGCAGTTTGCAACAGGGGGATCCCCTCCACTTT. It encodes CASSLQQGDPLHF.

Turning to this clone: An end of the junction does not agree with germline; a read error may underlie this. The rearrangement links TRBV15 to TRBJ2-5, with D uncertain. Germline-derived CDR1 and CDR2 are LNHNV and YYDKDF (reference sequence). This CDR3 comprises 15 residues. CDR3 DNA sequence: TGTGCCACCATCAGAGATCGTGCACAAGGTGGGACCCAGTACTTC. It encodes CATIRDRAQGGTQYF.

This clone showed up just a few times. The DNA of the CDR3 is TGTGCCAGCAGCTTCCTGGGGGGGGTGAACACTGAAGCTTTCTTT. It encodes CASSFLGGVNTEAFF. V is TRBV3-1 and J is TRBJ1-1; maybe TRBD1 (5 bases). Trimming left V 5 bases short and J 0 bases short, with 13 bases between. Per the germline V gene, CDR1 is LGHDT and CDR2 is YNNKEL (reference sequence). CDR3 size: 15 residues.

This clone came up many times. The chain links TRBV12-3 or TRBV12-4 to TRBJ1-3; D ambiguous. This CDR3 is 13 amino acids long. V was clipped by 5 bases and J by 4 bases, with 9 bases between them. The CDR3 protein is CASSVTRGNTIYF. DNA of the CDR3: TGTGCCAGCAGTGTGACAAGAGGAAACACCATATATTTT.

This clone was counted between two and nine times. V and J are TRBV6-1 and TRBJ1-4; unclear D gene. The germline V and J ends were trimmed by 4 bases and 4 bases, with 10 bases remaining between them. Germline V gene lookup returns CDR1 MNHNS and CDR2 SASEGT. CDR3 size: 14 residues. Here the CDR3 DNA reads TGTGCCAGCAGTGTAGTGATCTATAATGAAAAACTGTTTTTT. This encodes CASSVVIYNEKLFF.

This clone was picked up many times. As DNA, the CDR3 is TGCAGTGCGCAGTTTGGACAGTCGAACACTGAAGCTTTCTTT. As protein: CSAQFGQSNTEAFF. V and J are TRBV20-1 and TRBJ1-1, with a possible D match to TRBD1 (6 bases). The germline V gene encodes CDR1 DFQATT and CDR2 SNEGSKA (reference sequence). The CDR3 sequence is 14 residues long. Trimming took off 6 bases at V and 1 base at J, with 15 bases between the two ends.

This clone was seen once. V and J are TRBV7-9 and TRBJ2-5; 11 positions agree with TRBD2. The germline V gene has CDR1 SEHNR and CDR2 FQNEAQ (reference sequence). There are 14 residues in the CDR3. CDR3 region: CVSSQTSGDRTQYF. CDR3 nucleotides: TGTGTAAGCAGCCAGACTAGCGGGGACAGGACCCAGTACTTC.

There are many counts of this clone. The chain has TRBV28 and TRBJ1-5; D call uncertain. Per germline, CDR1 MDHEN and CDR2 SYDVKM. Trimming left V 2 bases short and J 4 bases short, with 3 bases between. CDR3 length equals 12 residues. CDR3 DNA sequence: TGTGCCAGCAGTTTAGAGAATCAGCCCCAGCATTTT. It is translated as CASSLENQPQHF.